Below are 4 T cell receptor beta chains sequenced from a single sample in a study of blood T cells in healthy people across ages. A sample-barcoded 5' primer and a J-beta primer mix were used in a second PCR of about 6 to 12 cycles. TCRdb called the 5' RACE reads again in MiXCR, with one record for every CDR3 protein. The table shows hundreds of thousands of distinct CDR3 sequences, with around 42% occurring only once. Sequenced sample: blood. The receptor source for this set is a man between 60 and 70 years old in good health.

This clonotype was picked up a small number of times. V and J are TRBV10-3 and TRBJ1-4; unclear D gene. The length of the CDR3 is 16 residues. Germline V gene data show CDR1 as ENHRY and CDR2 as SYGVKD. Deletions cut 0 bases from V and 0 bases from J, with 8 bases between. CDR3 protein: CAISESFTATNEKLFF. CDR3 DNA sequence: TGTGCCATCAGTGAGTCTTTCACAGCAACTAATGAAAAACTGTTTTTT.

The genes are TRBV2 and TRBJ2-4; 13 bases match TRBD2. The germline V gene encodes CDR1 SNHLY and CDR2 FYNNEI. The CDR3 length is 19 residues. V shed 6 bases and J 0 bases; nucleotides not matched to a gene: 11. CDR3 bases: TGTGCCAGCAGAGAGACTAGCGGGGGGATACCAATAGCCAAAAACATTCAGTACTTC. The encoded protein is CASRETSGGIPIAKNIQYF.

This clonotype has only a few counts. The chain couples TRBV5-1 to TRBJ2-3, with 10 bases fitting TRBD1. This CDR3 is built from 15 residues. In germline, CDR1 is SGHRS, CDR2 YFSETQ. V lost 1 base to trimming and J lost 5 bases; unmatched junction nucleotides: 4. CDR3 residues: CASSLRGQGRDTQYF. CDR3 coding DNA: TGCGCCAGCAGCTTGAGGGGACAGGGGAGAGATACGCAGTATTTT. The whole variable domain, remainder taken from reference TRBV5-1 and TRBJ2-3, is KAGVTQTPRYLIKTRGQQVTLSCSPISGHRSVSWYQQTPGQGLQFLFEYFSETQRNKGNFPGRFSGRQFSNSRSEMNVSTLELGDSALYLCASSLRGQGRDTQYFGPGTRLTVL.

The chain recombines TRBV4-1 with TRBJ2-7; 12 bases fit TRBD2. CDR3 length: 19 amino acids. Trimming took 0 bases from V and 0 from J; bases not matched to a gene: 9. Germline V CDR1 and CDR2: MGHRA, YSYEKL. The CDR3 region has the DNA TGCGCCAGCAGCCAAGACCCCCTGACTAGCGGGGGCTCCTCCTACGAGCAGTACTTC. Translated, it gives CASSQDPLTSGGSSYEQYF.